This T cell receptor beta chain was retrieved from a study of blood T cell repertoires in COVID-19. Sequencing used immunoSEQ multiplex PCR; TCRdb keeps in-frame clones, though not all of them. This sample carries over 90,000 clones, about 85% of them seen once, and the ten largest clones take around 5%. Sequenced sample: peripheral blood. This TCR was recovered from a woman between 50 and 59 years old with COVID-19, enrolled during active disease.

CDR3 sequence (DNA): TGTGCCAGCAGTAATAGACTAGCGGGGGGGAACGATGAGCAGTTCTTC. Residues: CASSNRLAGGNDEQFF. This chain links TRBV7-8 with TRBJ2-1, with 14 bases that match TRBD2. V was pared by 6 bases and J by 8 bases, with 9 bases of the junction left unmatched. CDR1 is SGHVS, CDR2 FQNEAQ, per germline. The CDR3 is 16 amino acids. Full variable domain (missing parts from reference TRBV7-8 and TRBJ2-1): GAGVSQSPRYKVAKRGQDVALRCDPISGHVSLFWYQQALGQGPEFLTYFQNEAQLDKSGLPSDRFFAERPEGSVSTLKIQRTQQEDSAVYLCASSNRLAGGNDEQFFGPGTRLTVL.